The rows below give T cell receptor beta chains drawn from one sample of a study of T cell responses to AZD1222 COVID-19 vaccine. TCRdb keeps only in-frame clones here, not all; method: immunoSEQ multiplex PCR. The repertoire holds over 85,000 clones, about 94% seen once, with about 3% in the top ten. The specimen was peripheral blood, collected 28 days after the second AZD1222 dose. These receptors all stem from an adult who received the AZD1222 COVID-19 vaccine. CDR3s include the opening cysteine and the closing phenylalanine or tryptophan. A D gene is named only where the DNA matches it firmly. Only part of the rows carry a size: once, few, many, or a class if the clone is expanded.

>NA|TRBV15|TRBJ1-1|NA
TGTGCCACCAGCAGAGATCGGCAGGGGTTTGACACTGAAGCTTTCTTT
CATSRDRQGFDTEAFF
>NA|TRBV19|TRBJ2-2|TRBD2
TGTGCCAGTAGTTGGACTAGCGGGGATAACACCGGGGAGCTGTTTTTT
CASSWTSGDNTGELFF
>NA|TRBV5-6|TRBJ1-5|NA
TGTGCCAGCAGCCGGAAACCGGGCCACCCCCGAGGGAATCAGCCCCAGCATTTT
CASSRKPGHPRGNQPQHF
>NA|TRBV6-5|TRBJ1-2|TRBD1
TGTGCCAGCACCCTGACAGGGGTTCGCTACACCTTC
CASTLTGVRYTF
>NA|TRBV12-3/TRBV12-4|TRBJ2-3|NA
TGTGCCAGCAGTTTCAGCACAGATACGCAGTATTTT
CASSFSTDTQYF
>NA|TRBV11-2|TRBJ1-1|NA
TGTGCCAGCAGCTTAGATCCAGGGGAGAGGGCTTTCTTT
CASSLDPGERAFF
>once|TRBV4-1|TRBJ1-5|TRBD1
TGCGCCAGCAGCCTTAAGACAGGGAAGGATCAGCCCCAGCATTTT
CASSLKTGKDQPQHF
>NA|TRBV3-1/TRBV3-2|TRBJ2-3|TRBD2
TGTGCCAGCGGCCTAGCGGACCACACAGATACGCAGTATTTT
CASGLADHTDTQYF
>NA|TRBV19|TRBJ2-7|NA
TGTGCCAGTAGTATAAATAACCGTCCTATCTACGAGCAGTACTTC
CASSINNRPIYEQYF
>NA|TRBV3-1/TRBV3-2|TRBJ2-7|NA
TGTGCCAGCAGCCAAGCTCTGGAGCAGTACTTC
CASSQALEQYF
>NA|TRBV29-1|TRBJ2-7|NA
TGCAGCGTCACAGGGCCCAGGGGTCCCTACGAGCAGTACTTC
CSVTGPRGPYEQYF
>once|TRBV5-1|TRBJ2-1|NA
TGCGCCAGCAGCTTGATGGGGGGCGCAACCAATGAGCAGTTCTTC
CASSLMGGATNEQFF
>NA|TRBV5-5|TRBJ1-4|NA
TGTGCCAGCAGCAGGGGGGCAGGCCGTTCAACTAATGAAAAACTGTTTTTT
CASSRGAGRSTNEKLFF
>once|TRBV12-3/TRBV12-4|TRBJ2-4|NA
TGTGCCAGCAGTTTGGCTAGCCTAAACATTCAGTACTTC
CASSLASLNIQYF
>once|TRBV3-1/TRBV3-2|TRBJ2-5|NA
TGTGCCAGCAGCCTTGGACACCAAGAGACCCAGTACTTC
CASSLGHQETQYF
>NA|TRBV11-2|TRBJ2-1|TRBD1
TGTGCCAGCAGCTCGACAGGGGTTGAGCAGTTCTTC
CASSSTGVEQFF
>NA|TRBV18|TRBJ1-1|NA
TGTGCCAGCTCACGAATACAGGGTAAAGCTTTCTTT
CASSRIQGKAFF
>NA|TRBV12-3/TRBV12-4|TRBJ2-4|NA
TGTGCCAGCAGGCCGGTTAGAGGTCACATTCAGTACTTC
CASRPVRGHIQYF
>NA|TRBV10-2|TRBJ2-3|TRBD2
TGCGCCAGCAGACTAGCGGGGGGAGGAGATACGCAGTATTTT
CASRLAGGGDTQYF
>NA|TRBV6-5|TRBJ2-3|TRBD2
TGTGCCAGCACCCTCGGAGCGGGGCTCACAGATACGCAGTATTTT
CASTLGAGLTDTQYF
>NA|TRBV18|TRBJ2-1|NA
TGTGCCAGCTCACCATCGAGGGCCGTCTACAATGAGCAGTTCTTC
CASSPSRAVYNEQFF
>NA|TRBV6-4|TRBJ1-5|NA
TGTGCCAGCAGTGACTCTGGGGTAGGACAGCCCCAGCATTTT
CASSDSGVGQPQHF
>once|TRBV7-2|TRBJ2-1|NA
TGTGCCAGCAGAAGAGGATCTAGCATGAATGAGCAGTTCTTC
CASRRGSSMNEQFF
>NA|TRBV28|TRBJ1-5|NA
TGTGCCAGCAGCCGCCGAGGGAGAAGCAATCAGCCCCAGCATTTT
CASSRRGRSNQPQHF
>NA|TRBV12-3/TRBV12-4|TRBJ1-1|NA
TGTGCCGGACTTAGTTTGAGCGCTGAAGCTTTCTTT
CAGLSLSAEAFF
>NA|TRBV11-2|TRBJ2-7|NA
TGTGCCAGCAGCTTCTCATCAGACGGCTCCTACGAGCAGTACTTC
CASSFSSDGSYEQYF
>NA|TRBV6-1|TRBJ1-1|NA
TGTGCCAGCAGTGAAGGGGGGGGGCGAAAAACTGAAGCTTTCTTT
CASSEGGGRKTEAFF
>once|TRBV11-2|TRBJ2-1|NA
TGTGCCAGCAGCCGAAGGGCAGAGTACAATGAGCAGTTCTTC
CASSRRAEYNEQFF
>NA|TRBV6-5|TRBJ1-1|NA
TGTGCCAGCAGTTACTCGGGGGTTTCCCAATTTAGGGCTTTCTTT
CASSYSGVSQFRAFF
>NA|TRBV6-5|TRBJ1-2|NA
TGTGCCAGCAGGCTCGACGGTAACTATGGCTACACCTTC
CASRLDGNYGYTF
>NA|TRBV5-4|TRBJ1-5|NA
TGTGCCAGCAGCTTCGGGACACCGAATCAGCCCCAGCATTTT
CASSFGTPNQPQHF
>NA|TRBV4-1|TRBJ2-5|TRBD2
TGCGCCAGCAGCGCCCAAGGGCTAGCGGGGGGGGTTGGAGAGACCCAGTACTTC
CASSAQGLAGGVGETQYF
>NA|TRBV15|TRBJ1-1|TRBD1
TGTGCCACCAGCAGAACCGACAGGGGCTTCCATGAGGCTTTCTTT
CATSRTDRGFHEAFF
>once|TRBV27|TRBJ1-3|NA
TGTGCCAGCAGTTCCTCGGTCTTCTCTGGAAACACCATATATTTT
CASSSSVFSGNTIYF
>NA|TRBV20-1|TRBJ2-4|NA
TGCAGTGCTACTACCGCAAACATTCAGTACTTC
CSATTANIQYF
>NA|TRBV11-2|TRBJ1-1|NA
TGTGCCAGCAGCTGGGTCATGAACACTGAAGCTTTCTTT
CASSWVMNTEAFF
>NA|TRBV19|TRBJ1-3|TRBD1
TGTGCCAGTAGTCCGGGACAGGCCAGCTCTGGAAACACCATATATTTT
CASSPGQASSGNTIYF
>NA|TRBV13|TRBJ2-1|TRBD1
TGTGCCAGCAGCCCAAGGGGGCTCGGAAATGAGCAGTTCTTC
CASSPRGLGNEQFF
>few|TRBV10-1|TRBJ2-7|NA
TGCGCCAGCAGTGAGGCGGGGAGCTCCTACGAGCAGTACTTC
CASSEAGSSYEQYF
>once|TRBV16|TRBJ1-2|NA
TGTGCCAGCAGCCAATCTTGGTCACAGGGTTCGGACTATGGCTACACCTTC
CASSQSWSQGSDYGYTF
>NA|TRBV19|TRBJ2-3|TRBD2
TGTGCCAGTAGTATTTCTAGCGGGGGGGCAGATACGCAGTATTTT
CASSISSGGADTQYF
>once|TRBV28|TRBJ1-6|NA
TGTGCCAGCAGCAACGGACTCATTCGAGCCCTCCACTTT
CASSNGLIRALHF